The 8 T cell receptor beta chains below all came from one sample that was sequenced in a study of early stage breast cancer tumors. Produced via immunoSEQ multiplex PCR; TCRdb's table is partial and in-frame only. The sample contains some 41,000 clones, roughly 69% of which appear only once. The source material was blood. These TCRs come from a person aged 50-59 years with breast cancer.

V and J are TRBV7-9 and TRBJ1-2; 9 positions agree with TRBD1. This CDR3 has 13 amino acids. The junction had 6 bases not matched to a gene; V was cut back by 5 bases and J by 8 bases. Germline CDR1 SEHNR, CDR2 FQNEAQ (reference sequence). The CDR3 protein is CASSQQGATGYTF. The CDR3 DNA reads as TGTGCCAGCAGCCAACAGGGGGCGACGGGCTACACCTTC.

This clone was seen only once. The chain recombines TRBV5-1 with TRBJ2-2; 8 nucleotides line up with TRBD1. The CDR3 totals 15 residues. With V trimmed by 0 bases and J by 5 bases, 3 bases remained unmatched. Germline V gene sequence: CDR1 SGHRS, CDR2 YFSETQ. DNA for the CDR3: TGCGCCAGCAGCTTGGGCAGGGGGCTAACCGGGGAGCTGTTTTTT. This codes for CASSLGRGLTGELFF.

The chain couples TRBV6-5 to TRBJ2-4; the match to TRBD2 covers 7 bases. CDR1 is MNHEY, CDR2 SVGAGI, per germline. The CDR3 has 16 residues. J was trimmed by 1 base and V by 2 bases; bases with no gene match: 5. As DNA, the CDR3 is TGTGCCAGCAGTTACGCGTTGGGAGGGGCCAAAAACATTCAGTACTTC. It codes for CASSYALGGAKNIQYF.

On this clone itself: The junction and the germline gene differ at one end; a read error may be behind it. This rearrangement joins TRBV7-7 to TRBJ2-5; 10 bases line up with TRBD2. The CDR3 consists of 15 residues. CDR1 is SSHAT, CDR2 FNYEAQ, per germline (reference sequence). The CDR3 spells CASSLKAGGQETQYF. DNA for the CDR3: TGTGCTAGCAGCTTGAAAGCGGGGGGGCAGGAGACCCAGTACTTC.

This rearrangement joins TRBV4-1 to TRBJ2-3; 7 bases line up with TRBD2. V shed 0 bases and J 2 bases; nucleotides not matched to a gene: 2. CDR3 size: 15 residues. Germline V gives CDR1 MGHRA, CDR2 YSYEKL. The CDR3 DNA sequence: TGCGCCAGCAGCCAAGATGGGGGGGTCACAGATACGCAGTATTTT. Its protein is CASSQDGGVTDTQYF.

CDR3 amino acids: CASRTGGSQPQHF. CDR3 DNA sequence: TGTGCCAGCCGGACAGGGGGCTCTCAGCCCCAGCATTTT. The rearrangement links TRBV19 to TRBJ1-5; 11 nucleotides agree with TRBD1. V shed 9 bases and J 6 bases; nucleotides not matched to a gene: 4. Germline V CDR1 and CDR2: LNHDA, SQIVND (reference sequence). This CDR3 is built from 13 residues.

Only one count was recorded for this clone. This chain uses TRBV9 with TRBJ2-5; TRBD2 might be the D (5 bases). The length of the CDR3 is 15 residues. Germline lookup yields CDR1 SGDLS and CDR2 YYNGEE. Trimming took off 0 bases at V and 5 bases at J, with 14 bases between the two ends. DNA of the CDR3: TGTGCCAGCAGCGTAGGCCGGGGTGAAGGGGAGACCCAGTACTTC. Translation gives CASSVGRGEGETQYF.

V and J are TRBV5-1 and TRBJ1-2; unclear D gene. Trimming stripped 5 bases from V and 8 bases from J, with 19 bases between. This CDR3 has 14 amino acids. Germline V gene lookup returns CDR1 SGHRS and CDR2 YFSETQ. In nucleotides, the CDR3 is TGCGCCAGCAGGCTAGCTGCCTCTATGGAGGGCTACACCTTC. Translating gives CASRLAASMEGYTF.